This T cell receptor beta chain was retrieved from a study of CD8 T cell repertoires and HIV-1 epitope variants. Libraries were prepared by immunoSEQ multiplex PCR; TCRdb keeps only in-frame clonotypes and omits some of them. The sample includes about 5,000 clones, 65% to 75% of them seen just once. The V gene's germline CDR1 is SEHNR and CDR2 FQNEAQ (reference sequence). This CDR3 has 16 amino acids. V shed 1 base, J shed 9 bases, and the junction held 11 bases outside the gene matches. Of note for this clone: What it binds is not known.

Material: cultured CD8+ T cells derived from PBMCs. The chain combines TRBV7-9 with TRBJ2-1, with 8 positions matching TRBD2. The sequence came from a male donor with HIV. The CDR3: CASSLVREGLGAEQFF. The CDR3 nucleotides read TGTGCCAGCAGCTTAGTTCGGGAGGGCCTTGGCGCTGAGCAGTTCTTC.